One sample yielded the 16 T cell receptor beta chains listed below, sequenced in a study of graft-versus-host responses after intestinal transplantation. The assay was immunoSEQ multiplex PCR, and TCRdb's table has in-frame clones only and misses some. The sample carries about 120,000 clones, 90% to 95% recorded once. No antigens are known for them. Sequences were derived from unstimulated CD4+ T cells sorted from spleen or lymph node cells, sampled before intestinal transplant. The receptor set was obtained from a human donor who received an intestinal transplant.

The chain uses TRBV5-4 and TRBJ2-2, with D perhaps TRBD2 (6 bases). The length of the CDR3 is 15 residues. CDR1 is SGHNT and CDR2 is YYREEE in the germline V gene (reference sequence). Trimming pared 3 bases from V and 3 bases from J, leaving 12 bases between. This CDR3 reads CASSWGVADTGELFF. Written as DNA, the CDR3 is TGTGCCAGCAGCTGGGGGGTTGCGGACACCGGGGAGCTGTTTTTT.

CDR3 region: CASSGQGNTEAFF. In DNA form, the CDR3 reads TGTGCCAGCAGTGGACAGGGGAACACTGAAGCTTTCTTT. The chain links TRBV2 to TRBJ1-1; 7 positions agree with TRBD1. The V and J ends lost 4 bases and 1 base, in that order; junction bases with no gene match: 0. There are 13 residues in the CDR3. Germline assignment: CDR1 SNHLY and CDR2 FYNNEI.

The rearrangement links TRBV7-8 to TRBJ2-1; TRBD2 is a possible D gene (5 bases). The CDR3 covers 13 residues. Germline CDR1 is SGHVS and CDR2 is FQNEAQ. Trimming removed 7 bases from V and 10 bases from J, with 17 bases in between. CDR3 protein: CASTSRGLGEQFF. Here the CDR3 DNA reads TGTGCCAGCACCTCCCGCGGGCTCGGGGAGCAGTTCTTC.

The V gene is TRBV2, the J gene TRBJ1-3; D possibly corresponds to TRBD1 (5 bases). CDR3 size: 15 residues. The V gene's germline CDR1 is SNHLY and CDR2 FYNNEI. Trimming stripped 6 bases from V and 0 bases from J, with 12 bases between. In nucleotides, the CDR3 is TGTGCCAGCAGCCTGGGACGGGGCTCTGGAAACACCATATATTTT. This codes for CASSLGRGSGNTIYF.

This clone appeared once. The chain has TRBV4-1 and TRBJ2-4, with D hard to call. The V gene's germline CDR1 is MGHRA and CDR2 YSYEKL. The CDR3 runs 15 residues. The germline V and J ends were trimmed by 0 bases and 2 bases, with 8 bases remaining between them. For the CDR3, the DNA is TGCGCCAGCAGCCAAGATCTGGGTTCCAAAAACATTCAGTACTTC. Translation gives CASSQDLGSKNIQYF.

The V and J genes are TRBV28 and TRBJ2-6, with D hard to call. Germline V CDR1 and CDR2: MDHEN, SYDVKM. The CDR3 extends over 17 amino acids. V was shortened by 5 bases and J by 0 bases, with 14 bases between the two germline ends. The DNA for the CDR3 is TGTGCCAGCAGTCCCCGAATATCGGGCTCTGGGGCCAACGTCCTGACTTTC. Its protein is CASSPRISGSGANVLTF.

The rearrangement joins TRBV19 to TRBJ2-7, with 7 bases identical to TRBD2. The CDR3 totals 15 residues. J was trimmed by 3 bases and V by 5 bases; bases with no gene match: 10. Germline CDR1 reads LNHDA; CDR2 reads SQIVND (reference sequence). The CDR3 loop reads CASSSGGGLRYEQYF. As DNA, the CDR3 is TGTGCCAGTAGTTCGGGGGGAGGCCTCCGCTACGAGCAGTACTTC.

The V and J genes are TRBV5-1 and TRBJ2-1; tentatively, D is TRBD2 (6 bases). Germline values: CDR1 SGHRS, CDR2 YFSETQ. Trimming took off 6 bases at V and 0 bases at J, with 10 bases between the two ends. CDR3 length equals 14 residues. The CDR3 DNA follows: TGCGCCAGCACGACTAGTTCCTCCTACAATGAGCAGTTCTTC. This encodes CASTTSSSYNEQFF.

V gene TRBV2 combines with J gene TRBJ2-7; D gene ambiguous. Trimming took off 6 bases at V and 7 bases at J, with 10 bases between the two ends. From germline, CDR1 is SNHLY and CDR2 FYNNEI. This CDR3 has 11 amino acids. CDR3 DNA sequence: TGTGCCAGCAGGACCCGAGGAGAGCAGTACTTC. It yields the protein CASRTRGEQYF.

The gene calls are TRBV4-1 and TRBJ2-3; no clear D gene. Germline V gene sequence: CDR1 MGHRA, CDR2 YSYEKL. CDR3 length: 15 amino acids. Trimming shortened V by 0 bases and J by 0 bases, and 7 bases separated the two germline ends. CDR3 in DNA: TGCGCCAGCAGCCAAGAGTTTTATAGCACAGATACGCAGTATTTT. Translation gives CASSQEFYSTDTQYF.

V is TRBV28 and J is TRBJ1-3, with no clear D. In germline, CDR1 is MDHEN, CDR2 SYDVKM. V lost 2 bases, J lost 2 bases, and 13 bases lay in between. The CDR3 spans 16 residues. CDR3 residues: CASSLPGLSTGNTIYF. The CDR3 DNA reads TGTGCCAGCAGTTTACCAGGCCTCTCTACTGGAAACACCATATATTTT.

The rearrangement uses TRBV28 and TRBJ1-4, with D perhaps TRBD1 (5 bases). Trimming shortened V by 3 bases and J by 2 bases, and 13 bases separated the two germline ends. CDR1 and CDR2 (germline): MDHEN, SYDVKM. This CDR3 region has 16 residues. This CDR3 is CASSLGHGTTNEKLFF. The CDR3 DNA reads TGTGCCAGCAGTTTGGGGCATGGGACGACTAATGAAAAACTGTTTTTT.

The chain uses TRBV15 and TRBJ1-5; 8 bases are shared with TRBD1. This CDR3 region has 16 residues. Germline V gene sequence: CDR1 LNHNV, CDR2 YYDKDF (reference sequence). Trimming took 5 bases from V and 4 from J; bases not matched to a gene: 10. Written as DNA, the CDR3 is TGTGCCACCAGCCGGTCCTACGGGACAGGTAATCAGCCCCAGCATTTT. Its translation is CATSRSYGTGNQPQHF.

This chain connects TRBV6-6 to TRBJ2-7; TRBD2 is a possible D gene (5 bases). Germline V CDR1 and CDR2: MNHNY, SVGAGI (reference sequence). The CDR3 length is 15 residues. The V gene lost 5 bases and the J gene lost 9 bases, with 23 bases spanning the gap. CDR3 coding DNA: TGTGCCAGCAGTCCTTTGGGTAGCGCCCGGTTCAGGCAGTACTTC. Translating it yields CASSPLGSARFRQYF.

This clone was counted once. The chain carries TRBV5-4 and TRBJ2-2; D ambiguous. Between the trimmed V and J ends, which lost 0 bases and 4 bases, there was a span of 13 bases. CDR3 size: 16 residues. The germline CDR1 and CDR2 sequences are SGHNT and YYREEE (reference sequence). CDR3 nucleotide sequence: TGTGCCAGCAGCTTGGGGGCCGGTGGCAGCACCGGGGAGCTGTTTTTT. The encoded protein is CASSLGAGGSTGELFF.

The chain joins TRBV5-1 to TRBJ2-1; 12 bases map to TRBD2. This CDR3 has 16 amino acids. V lost 1 base and J lost 10; bases outside the gene matches: 9. CDR1 and CDR2 from the germline V gene are SGHRS and YFSETQ. The CDR3 DNA follows: TGCGCCAGCAGCTTGACTAGACTAGCGGGAGAACGAGAGCAGTTCTTC. Protein product: CASSLTRLAGEREQFF.